This T cell receptor beta chain was recorded in a study of T cell changes during pregnancy in multiple sclerosis. CDR1 is SGHTA and CDR2 is FQGTGA in the germline V gene. The CDR3 contains 13 residues. V was clipped by 4 bases and J by 0 bases, with 6 bases between them. This clone was detected only once. Using immunoSEQ multiplex PCR, the repertoire was profiled, and TCRdb retains in-frame clones only, with some absent. Among 30,000 to 40,000 clones listed, 75% to 95% were seen once. V and J are TRBV7-3 and TRBJ1-2; unclear D gene. The receptor comes from a female donor in good health, enrolled as a control in a pregnancy study. The specimen comprised CD4+ T cells from peripheral blood mononuclear cells, sampled in the first trimester of pregnancy. The CDR3 DNA is TGTGCCAGCAGCTCACACCCTAACTATGGCTACACCTTC. Translation gives CASSSHPNYGYTF.